These T cell receptor beta chains were read from a single sample in a study of cytomegalovirus exposure and HLA in healthy donors. Profiled with immunoSEQ multiplex PCR; TCRdb holds only in-frame clones, not every one. Of approximately 90,000 clones listed, 63% are singletons. The specimen was PBMCs. The receptors originated from a woman in her 30s in good health and CMV-seronegative. CDR3s include the opening cysteine and the closing phenylalanine or tryptophan. D genes are given only for firm matches.

>13|NA|TRBV11-2|TRBJ1-2
CASSPPGNYGYTF
>15|TRBD2|TRBV7-3|TRBJ2-1
CASSLLLAGANEQFF
>18|TRBD1|TRBV7-8|TRBJ2-7
CASSPRLGARRQGYEQYF
>16|TRBD2|TRBV5-1|TRBJ2-2
CASSTGTSGGTGELFF
>13|NA|TRBV12-5|TRBJ2-2
CASGLDRAGELFF
>12|NA|TRBV10-3|TRBJ1-1
CAINGDGTEAFF
>11|NA|TRBV27|TRBJ1-4
CASSPGEKLFF
>14|TRBD2|TRBV7-2|TRBJ2-1
CASSFSGGVSEQFF
>14|TRBD1|TRBV5-4|TRBJ1-1
CASSHLDRDTEAFF
>14|NA|TRBV5-4|TRBJ2-3
CASSLRRSTDTQYF
>17|NA|TRBV5-4|TRBJ1-3
CASSLLGGSLTGNTIYF
>15|NA|TRBV28|TRBJ1-1
CASIKSPSHTTEAFF
>13|TRBD1|TRBV7-9|TRBJ1-2
CASSLGQGNGYTF
>15|TRBD1|TRBV5-1|TRBJ1-3
CASSYDRDSGNTIYF
>12|TRBD1|TRBV10-3|TRBJ2-7
CAIRETGSEQYF
>16|TRBD1|TRBV4-1|TRBJ2-6
CASSPTGRSGANVLTF
>17|TRBD2|TRBV11-2|TRBJ2-5
CASSFSGLAGGEETQYF
>12|NA|TRBV10-1|TRBJ2-5
CASSSRRETQYF
>15|TRBD1|TRBV4-1|TRBJ2-7
CASSHRQGARFEQYF
>15|TRBD2|TRBV5-4|TRBJ2-5
CASSLLAGGKETQYF
>13|NA|TRBV6-1|TRBJ2-7
CASAAASSYEQYF
>14|NA|TRBV5-1|TRBJ2-2
CASSLRSGDGELFF
>13|TRBD1|TRBV2|TRBJ2-5
CASSRTGVETQYF
>13|NA|TRBV5-1|TRBJ2-5
CASSLAYGETQYF
>13|NA|TRBV5-6|TRBJ2-2
CASSGENTGELFF
>13|NA|TRBV11-2|TRBJ2-7
CASSRMTVYEQYF
>15|TRBD1|TRBV4-1|TRBJ2-5
CASSDMDRGQETQYF
>16|TRBD1|TRBV4-2|TRBJ2-3
CASSQGRQGSTDTQYF
>15|NA|TRBV18|TRBJ1-2
CASSPNDPGLYGYTF
>15|NA|TRBV9|TRBJ2-5
CASSVAGGGGQTQYF
>14|TRBD2|TRBV29-1|TRBJ2-3
CSVVGAGAADTQYF
>14|TRBD1|TRBV2|TRBJ1-1
CASSEEGAYTEAFF
>13|TRBD1|TRBV29-1|TRBJ2-5
CSVRRDRLETQYF
>14|NA|TRBV10-3|TRBJ2-7
CAISESTVFYEQYF
>15|NA|TRBV6-5|TRBJ1-5
CASSPEGGYNQPQHF
>14|TRBD1|TRBV6-5|TRBJ1-2
CASSYGTGVFGYTF
>14|NA|TRBV7-9|TRBJ2-3
CASSLDRHTDTQYF
>15|NA|TRBV11-2|TRBJ2-1
CASSLRRPLYNEQFF
>14|NA|TRBV10-3|TRBJ1-1
CAISGRDGWTEAFF
>13|NA|TRBV5-4|TRBJ1-3
CASSLSGGNTIYF
>14|NA|TRBV19|TRBJ1-2
CASSIGTPNYGYTF
>18|TRBD2|TRBV14|TRBJ2-3
CASSQDPRLAGVTDTQYF
>15|TRBD1|TRBV19|TRBJ1-1
CASSISLTGRTEAFF
>13|NA|TRBV10-1|TRBJ2-3
CASSPQITDTQYF
>14|NA|TRBV29-1|TRBJ2-7
CSVEAPGGSYEQYF
>19|NA|TRBV7-2|TRBJ2-4
CASSVGGRTNVLAKNIQYF
>15|NA|TRBV5-5|TRBJ2-7
CASSLGLGALHEQYF
>14|NA|TRBV9|TRBJ2-1
CASSGALDYNEQFF
>15|NA|TRBV5-1|TRBJ2-5
CASRPTGGDWETQYF
>12|TRBD1|TRBV7-9|TRBJ2-7
CASTPGGYEQYF
>15|TRBD1|TRBV18|TRBJ1-6
CASSPGDRGNSPLHF
>16|TRBD1|TRBV5-4|TRBJ2-2
CASSLIIQGVTGELFF